This T cell receptor beta chain was sequenced for a study of shared clonotypes between healthy human individuals. Findings and caveats of the study: Naive subsets tended to show greater estimated richness than memory subsets. Generation probabilities of non-shared clonotypes were lower (relative to those shared by all four donors).

V gave up 7 bases and J gave up 4 bases; unmatched junction bases: 4. The CDR3 runs 14 residues. The germline CDR1 and CDR2 sequences are SGHNT and YYREEE (reference sequence). With regard to this clone: Its specificity is unknown.

The assay was immunoSEQ multiplex PCR, and TCRdb's table has in-frame clones only and misses some. Of 2.3 million or so clones listed, approximately 95% are singletons. The sequence came from a man aged 18 to 29 in good health. Some clones in this sample may be carry-over from other donors' samples. Sequenced material: naive CD4+ T cells from PBMCs. The subset is: CD45RA+ positively selected. The genes are TRBV5-4 and TRBJ2-2; 10 bases map to TRBD1. DNA for the CDR3: TGTGCCAGCCTCCGGGACAGGGGCACCGGGGAGCTGTTTTTT. Translation: CASLRDRGTGELFF.